The clone carrying this T cell receptor (beta chain) showed up many times. Its ends do not fully match the called genes, so a read error is possible. This specimen belongs to a study of neurological immune-mediated disorders. MiXCR, run by TCRdb on the 5' RACE reads, gives a single entry per CDR3 protein. Of tens of thousands of distinct CDR3 sequences in the sample, about 4.2% were seen once. CDR1 and CDR2 (germline): SGHRS, YFSETQ. This CDR3 region has 13 residues. The chain is built from TRBV5-1 and TRBJ2-7, with 12 bases matching TRBD2. The clonotype was recovered from a man in his fifties with multiple sclerosis. Sequenced sample: PBMCs. The CDR3 DNA follows: TGCGCCAGCAGCTTGGCCCGAGGACTAGCGGGACAATTC. Translation: CASSLARGLAGQF.